The T cell receptor beta chain described here comes from a study of CXCR3-negative and CXCR3-positive naive CD8 T cells. This clonotype ranks as large in terms of frequency. The antigen is undetermined. The germline gives CDR1 MNHEY, CDR2 SMNVEV (reference sequence). This CDR3 is built from 16 residues. Points from the study as a whole: Most assays used freshly isolated PBMCs, as cryopreservation partially reduced CXCR3. TRB CDR3s were more hydrophobic in CXCR3-positive than in CXCR3-negative naive cells.

The study made its TRB cDNA libraries by 5' RACE, adding UMI labels. Using the 5' RACE reads, TCRdb records one entry per CDR3 protein without DNA. The repertoire shows roughly 6,000 distinct CDR3 sequences; the top ten hold 1.7%. Input material: naive CXCR3+ CD8+ T cells from blood. Sample subset: CD45RO-CCR7+CD27+CD95- naive CD8+ T cells expressing CXCR3 (TNR3+). The source of this sequence is a human donor in good health. Some clones in this sample may be carry-over from other donors' samples. The chain couples TRBV27 to TRBJ2-1; the D call from TCRdb, TRBD2, cannot be confirmed without DNA. CDR3: CASGETIARAYNEQFF.